A single sample is the source of the 18 T cell receptor beta chains below, sequenced in a study of cytomegalovirus exposure and HLA in healthy donors. The PCR ran on 60 Vbeta and 13 Jbeta primers. Method: immunoSEQ multiplex PCR; TCRdb's copy keeps in-frame clones and lacks some. The table includes about 170,000 clones, roughly 76% detected once. Input material: PBMCs. The source is a male donor in good health and CMV-seronegative.

This clone is a singleton in its sample. This sequence joins TRBV5-4 and TRBJ1-4, with D unresolved. CDR1 is SGHNT, CDR2 YYREEE, per germline (reference sequence). With 3 bases removed from V and 6 bases from J, the gap between germline ends came to 9 bases. The CDR3 totals 13 residues. The CDR3 loop is CASSSIRDEKLFF. In nucleotides, the CDR3 is TGTGCCAGCAGCTCGATAAGAGATGAAAAACTGTTTTTT.

CDR3: CASSLGQGVMNTEAFF. The CDR3 nucleotides read TGTGCCAGCAGTTTAGGACAGGGCGTGATGAACACTGAAGCTTTCTTT. This chain links TRBV27 with TRBJ1-1; 8 bases fit TRBD1. The CDR3 loop spans 16 amino acids. In germline, CDR1 is MNHEY, CDR2 SMNVEV (reference sequence). Unmatched junction bases numbered 5, after V lost 2 bases and J lost 0 bases.

This CDR3 is CASRPGTGDLSNQPQHF. The CDR3 nucleotides are TGCGCCAGCAGACCCGGGACAGGGGACCTTAGCAATCAGCCCCAGCATTTT. The J gene is TRBJ1-5, the V gene TRBV5-1; TRBD1 matches 10 bases. The V gene end was trimmed by 5 bases and the J gene end by 0 bases; junction bases not matched to a gene: 8. CDR3 length: 17 residues. CDR1 and CDR2 from the germline V gene are SGHRS and YFSETQ.

This clone turned up a few times. The V call is TRBV10-3, the J call TRBJ2-1; weak D call: TRBD2 (7 bases). Trimming left V 0 bases short and J 2 bases short, with 11 bases between. Germline V lookup: CDR1 ENHRY, CDR2 SYGVKD. The CDR3 loop spans 16 amino acids. This CDR3 reads CAISESTGGTYNEQFF. In DNA form, the CDR3 reads TGTGCCATCAGTGAGTCGACGGGGGGCACCTACAATGAGCAGTTCTTC.

A single count supports this clone. This CDR3 reads CASSLGQSGEQYF. The CDR3 nucleotides are TGTGCCAGCAGCTTAGGGCAGAGCGGGGAGCAGTACTTC. J is TRBJ2-5 and V is TRBV13; 7 positions agree with TRBD2. With 0 bases clipped from V and 11 bases from J, the junction kept 6 bases outside the gene matches. This CDR3 is built from 13 residues. Germline assignment: CDR1 PRHDT and CDR2 FYEKMQ (reference sequence). Looking up the rest from reference TRBV13 and TRBJ2-5 gives the full variable domain: AAGVIQSPRHLIKEKRETATLKCYPIPRHDTVYWYQQGPGQDPQFLISFYEKMQSDKGSIPDRFSAQQFSDYHSELNMSSLELGDSALYFCASSLGQSGEQYFGPGTRLLVL.

The rearrangement uses TRBV29-1 and TRBJ2-3; 8 positions match TRBD1. Germline values: CDR1 SQVTM, CDR2 ANQGSEA. The J segment lost 4 bases and the V segment lost 7 bases, leaving 4 bases of the junction unmatched. The length of the CDR3 is 12 residues. Here the CDR3 reads CSAGQGADTQYF. For the CDR3, the DNA is TGCAGCGCTGGACAGGGCGCAGATACGCAGTATTTT.

This sequence joins TRBV6-1 and TRBJ2-6, with D possibly matching TRBD1 (5 bases). From germline, CDR1 is MNHNS and CDR2 SASEGT. The V gene lost 3 bases and the J gene lost 0 bases, with 12 bases spanning the gap. There are 17 residues in the CDR3. The CDR3 nucleotides read TGTGCCAGCAGTGATTGGGGCCACGACTCTGGGGCCAACGTCCTGACTTTC. Translating it yields CASSDWGHDSGANVLTF.

V and J are TRBV25-1 and TRBJ2-5, with D tentatively TRBD2 (6 bases). Per germline, CDR1 MGHDK and CDR2 SYGVNS. The CDR3 sequence is 15 residues long. The V end was cut by 4 bases, the J end by 2 bases, with 14 bases between. CDR3 DNA: TGTGCCAGCAGTGGCCCGGGGAGGATACAAGAGACCCAGTACTTC. Amino acids: CASSGPGRIQETQYF.

This clone was found once. V is TRBV5-6 and J is TRBJ2-3; 13 bases agree with TRBD2. Trimming cost V 4 bases and J 4 bases; bases outside gene matches: 3. From germline, CDR1 is SGHDT and CDR2 YYEEEE. This CDR3 has 15 amino acids. CDR3 coding DNA: TGTGCCAGCAGCCGTACTAGCGGGGGGGCAGATACGCAGTATTTT. This encodes CASSRTSGGADTQYF.

On this clone itself: An end of the junction differs from the germline gene, which may be a read error. The chain uses TRBV7-9 and TRBJ1-2; 7 bases agree with TRBD1. Germline lookup yields CDR1 SEHNR and CDR2 FQNEAQ (reference sequence). The CDR3 runs to 13 residues. CDR3: CASSLGGLRGYTF. For the CDR3, the DNA is TGTGCCAGCAGTTTAGGGGGCCTGAGGGGCTACACCTTC. The full variable domain, its missing parts supplied by reference TRBV7-9 and TRBJ1-2, is DTGVSQNPRHKITKRGQNVTFRCDPISEHNRLYWYRQTLGQGPEFLTYFQNEAQLEKSRLLSDRFSAERPKGSFSTLEIQRTEQGDSAMYLCASSLGGLRGYTFGSGTRLTVV.

This clone showed up just a few times. The V gene is TRBV27, the J gene TRBJ2-1; 12 nucleotides agree with TRBD2. This CDR3 spans 15 amino acids. Germline lookup yields CDR1 MNHEY and CDR2 SMNVEV (reference sequence). Unmatched junction bases numbered 3, after V lost 4 bases and J lost 5 bases. The CDR3 coding sequence is TGTGCCAGCAGTTCACTAGCGGGGGGCGACAATGAGCAGTTCTTC. It codes for CASSSLAGGDNEQFF.

The V call is TRBV9, the J call TRBJ1-2, with unresolved D. Germline loops: CDR1 SGDLS, CDR2 YYNGEE. V gave up 0 bases and J gave up 1 base, with 10 bases separating them. The CDR3 covers 15 residues. The CDR3 DNA follows: TGTGCCAGCAGCGTAGGGACGGAGGTTAACTATGGCTACACCTTC. Its protein is CASSVGTEVNYGYTF. Together with reference TRBV9 and TRBJ1-2, the CDR3 gives the full variable domain: DSGVTQTPKHLITATGQRVTLRCSPRSGDLSVYWYQQSLDQGLQFLIQYYNGEERAKGNILERFSAQQFPDLHSELNLSSLELGDSALYFCASSVGTEVNYGYTFGSGTRLTVV.

The CDR3 coding sequence is TGTGCCAGCAGTTTCCGGGATCTAAATTCACCCCTCCACTTT. It is translated as CASSFRDLNSPLHF. This rearrangement joins TRBV2 to TRBJ1-6; D not resolved. Germline values: CDR1 SNHLY, CDR2 FYNNEI. This CDR3 region has 14 residues. The V and J ends lost 5 bases and 7 bases respectively, with 12 bases between them.

This clone was observed a handful of times. The rearrangement links TRBV2 to TRBJ1-5, with D uncertain. This CDR3 spans 15 amino acids. V shed 3 bases and J shed 0 bases, with 9 bases lying between them. Per germline, CDR1 SNHLY and CDR2 FYNNEI. CDR3 sequence: CASSDQQVSNQPQHF. CDR3 DNA sequence: TGTGCCAGCAGTGATCAGCAGGTTAGCAATCAGCCCCAGCATTTT.

The rearrangement links TRBV6-6 to TRBJ1-5, with a tentative D call TRBD1 (5 bases). V was cut by 5 bases and J by 6 bases, with 14 bases left in between. The CDR3 extends over 14 amino acids. Germline CDR1 is MNHNY and CDR2 is SVGAGI (reference sequence). CDR3 loop: CASSRTGEVQPQHF. CDR3 nucleotide sequence: TGTGCCAGCAGTCGGACGGGGGAAGTTCAGCCCCAGCATTTT.

The chain links TRBV5-1 to TRBJ2-2; D is unresolved. The CDR3 spans 15 residues. Germline V gene lookup returns CDR1 SGHRS and CDR2 YFSETQ. Trimming removed 4 bases from V and 0 bases from J, with 10 bases in between. The CDR3 is CASSGPDANTGELFF. The CDR3 DNA follows: TGCGCCAGCAGCGGGCCAGACGCGAACACCGGGGAGCTGTTTTTT.

The genes are TRBV6-5 and TRBJ1-2, with 7 bases that match TRBD1. The CDR3 runs 14 residues. V was pared by 0 bases and J by 6 bases, with 4 bases of the junction left unmatched. The V gene's germline CDR1 is MNHEY and CDR2 SVGAGI. DNA for the CDR3: TGTGCCAGCAGTTACTCGCCAGGGGGTAATGGCTACACCTTC. This sequence encodes CASSYSPGGNGYTF.

V and J are TRBV5-8 and TRBJ1-5, with D tentatively TRBD1 (5 bases). The V gene lost 0 bases and the J gene lost 6 bases, with 13 bases spanning the gap. The length of the CDR3 is 15 residues. CDR1 and CDR2 (germline): SGHTS, YDEGEE. This CDR3 is CASSLGGIGGQPQHF. CDR3 DNA sequence: TGTGCCAGCAGCTTGGGGGGGATCGGGGGTCAGCCCCAGCATTTT.